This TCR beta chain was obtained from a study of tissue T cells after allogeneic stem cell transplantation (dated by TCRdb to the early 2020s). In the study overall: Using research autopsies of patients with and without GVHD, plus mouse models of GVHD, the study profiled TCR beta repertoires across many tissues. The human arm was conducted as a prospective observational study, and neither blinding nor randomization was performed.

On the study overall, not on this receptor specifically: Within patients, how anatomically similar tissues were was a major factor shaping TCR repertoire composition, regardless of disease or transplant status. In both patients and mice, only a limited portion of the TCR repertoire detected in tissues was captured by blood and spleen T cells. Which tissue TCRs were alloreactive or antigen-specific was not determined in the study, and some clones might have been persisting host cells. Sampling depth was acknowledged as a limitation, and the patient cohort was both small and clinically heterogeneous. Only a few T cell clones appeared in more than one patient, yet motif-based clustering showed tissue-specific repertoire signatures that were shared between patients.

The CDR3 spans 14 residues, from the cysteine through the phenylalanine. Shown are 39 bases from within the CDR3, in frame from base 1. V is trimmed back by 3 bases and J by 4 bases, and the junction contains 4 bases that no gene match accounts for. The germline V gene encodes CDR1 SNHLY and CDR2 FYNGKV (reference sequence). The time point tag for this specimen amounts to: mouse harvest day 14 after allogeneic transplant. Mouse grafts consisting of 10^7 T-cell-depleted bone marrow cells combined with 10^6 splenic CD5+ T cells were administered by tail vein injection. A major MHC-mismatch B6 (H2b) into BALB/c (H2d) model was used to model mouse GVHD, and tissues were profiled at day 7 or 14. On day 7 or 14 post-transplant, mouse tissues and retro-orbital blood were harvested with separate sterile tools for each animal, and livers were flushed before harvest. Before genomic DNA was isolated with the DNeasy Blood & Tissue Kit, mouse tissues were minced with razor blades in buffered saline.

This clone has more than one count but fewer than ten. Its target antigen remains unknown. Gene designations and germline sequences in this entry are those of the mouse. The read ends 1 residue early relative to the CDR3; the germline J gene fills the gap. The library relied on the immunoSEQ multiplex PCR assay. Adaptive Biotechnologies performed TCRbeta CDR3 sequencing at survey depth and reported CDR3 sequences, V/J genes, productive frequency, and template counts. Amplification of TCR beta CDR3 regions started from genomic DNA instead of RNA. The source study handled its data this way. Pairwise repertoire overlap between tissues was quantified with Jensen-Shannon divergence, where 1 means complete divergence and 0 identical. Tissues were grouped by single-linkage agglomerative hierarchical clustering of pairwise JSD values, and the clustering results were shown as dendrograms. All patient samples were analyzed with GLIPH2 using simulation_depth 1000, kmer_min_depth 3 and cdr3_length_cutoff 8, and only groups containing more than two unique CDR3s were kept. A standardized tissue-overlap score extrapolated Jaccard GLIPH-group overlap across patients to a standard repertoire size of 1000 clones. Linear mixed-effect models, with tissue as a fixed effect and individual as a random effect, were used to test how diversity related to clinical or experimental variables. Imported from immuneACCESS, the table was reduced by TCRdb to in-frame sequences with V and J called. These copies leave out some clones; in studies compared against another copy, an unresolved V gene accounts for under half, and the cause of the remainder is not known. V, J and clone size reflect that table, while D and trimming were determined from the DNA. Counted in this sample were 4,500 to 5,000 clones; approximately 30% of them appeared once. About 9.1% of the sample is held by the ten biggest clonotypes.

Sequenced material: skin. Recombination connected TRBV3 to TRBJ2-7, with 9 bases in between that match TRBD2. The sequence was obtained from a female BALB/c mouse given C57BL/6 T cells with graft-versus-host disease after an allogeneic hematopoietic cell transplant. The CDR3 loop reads CASSFSGGVYEQYF. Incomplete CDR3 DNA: TGTGCCAGCAGCTTTTCTGGGGGGGTGTATGAACAGTAC.